This T cell receptor beta chain originates from a study of vaccination effects on CD4 cells after COVID-19. The wider study: The vaccine given was either BNT162b2 or mRNA-1273, in two doses.

Assay: immunoSEQ multiplex PCR; the TCRdb copy retains only in-frame clones and omits some. The table shows 45,000 to 65,000 clones, with around 85% occurring only once. CD4+ T cells specific for antigen were expanded with viral peptide pools by the ViraFEST assay before sequencing. Culturing for around eleven days preceded CD4+ T cell isolation. Half the medium was swapped for IL-2 medium on days 3 and 7. Note on this clone: Its target is unknown.

J was trimmed by 5 bases and V by 5 bases; bases with no gene match: 6. Germline CDR1 and CDR2: KGHSH and LQKENI. This CDR3 is 14 amino acids long. The input for sequencing was CD4+ T cells from PBMCs cultured with HCoV-229E spike peptides, taken before COVID-19 vaccination. The TCR sequence derives from a human donor who received a COVID-19 vaccine. The genes are TRBV18 and TRBJ2-5, with 9 bases lining up with TRBD1. The CDR3: CASSTQTGGETQYF. CDR3 DNA: TGTGCCAGCTCAACCCAGACAGGGGGGGAGACCCAGTACTTC.